The 15 T cell receptor beta chains below come from one sample, sequenced in a study of kidney transplant recipient with SARS-CoV-2 infection. TCRdb reanalysed the reads using MiXCR and keeps one entry per CDR3 protein. Of about 240,000 distinct CDR3 sequences listed, roughly 26% were seen once; the top ten hold less than 8.5%. The specimen comprised a blood sample, sampled at baseline and on day 111 from a kidney transplant recipient. These receptors were collected from a male patient in his 30s who had COVID-19 and was a kidney transplant recipient. Some of these T cells may belong to the graft donor.

In this sample, this clonotype turned up many times. This chain joins TRBV5-6 and TRBJ2-7; D possibly corresponds to TRBD1 (7 bases). This CDR3 region has 16 residues. The ends were cut back, 2 bases at V and 4 bases at J, with 19 bases in the middle. Germline loops: CDR1 SGHDT, CDR2 YYEEEE. The CDR3 spells CASSFLGQEGLYEQYF. DNA of the CDR3: TGTGCCAGCAGCTTCCTAGGACAGGAGGGATTGTACGAGCAGTACTTC.

This clonotype was seen more than once but under ten times. This rearrangement joins TRBV11-1 to TRBJ1-2; the D is unclear. This CDR3 has 17 residues. The germline V and J ends were trimmed by 5 bases and 4 bases, with 23 bases remaining between them. The V gene's germline CDR1 is SGHAT and CDR2 FQDESV (reference sequence). This CDR3 is CASSLDIKAGKTYGYTF. The CDR3 DNA is TGTGCCAGCAGCCTAGATATTAAGGCTGGAAAGACCTATGGCTACACCTTC.

This clonotype was found a few times. The chain is built from TRBV7-6 and TRBJ2-5; 11 bases are shared with TRBD2. The CDR3 runs 18 residues. With 2 bases clipped from V and 7 bases from J, the junction kept 15 bases outside the gene matches. The germline CDR1 and CDR2 sequences are SGHVS and FNYEAQ. CDR3 in amino acids: CASSLRDSRTSGFGTQYF. For the CDR3, the DNA is TGTGCCAGCAGCTTAAGGGACAGTCGGACTAGCGGGTTTGGGACCCAGTACTTC.

This clonotype was seen many times. The chain combines TRBV6-6 with TRBJ1-2; a weak D match, TRBD1 (5 bases). V lost 5 bases and J 4 bases, leaving 23 bases between the germline ends. From germline, CDR1 is MNHNY and CDR2 SVGAGI (reference sequence). The CDR3 contains 17 residues. CDR3 sequence: CASSGGLGGRKTYGYTF. The CDR3 coding sequence is TGTGCCAGCAGTGGGGGTTTAGGTGGGAGAAAGACCTATGGCTACACCTTC.

The rearrangement links TRBV2 to TRBJ2-1, with TRBD1 matching 11 bases. The CDR3 covers 17 residues. Trimming cost V 1 base and J 5 bases; bases outside gene matches: 7. Per germline, CDR1 SNHLY and CDR2 FYNNEI. CDR3 residues: CASSEVGTGGPDNEQFF. The CDR3 bases are TGTGCCAGCAGTGAAGTGGGGACAGGGGGGCCGGACAATGAGCAGTTCTTC.

Concerning this clonotype: A read error is possible here, since a much larger clone lies one base away. The chain is built from TRBV5-4 and TRBJ1-1; possible D gene TRBD1, 5 bases. Germline CDR1 SGHNT, CDR2 YYREEE (reference sequence). The CDR3 is 14 residues long. Here the CDR3 reads CANSPMGPNTEAFF. Written as DNA, the CDR3 is TGTGCCAACAGCCCGATGGGACCTAACACTGAAGCTTTCTTT.

Comments on this clonotype: A clone one base away is much larger, so this may be a read error. The CDR3 does not end in the conserved phenylalanine or tryptophan, so this is likely a read error. The V and J genes are TRBV6-9 and TRBJ1-2; D unclear. With 5 bases removed from V and 4 bases from J, the gap between germline ends came to 23 bases. Germline CDR1 is MNHGY and CDR2 is SVAAGI. This CDR3 region has 17 residues. The CDR3 here is CASSRCPPYGKTYGYTS. The CDR3 nucleotides are TGTGCCAGCAGTAGATGTCCGCCTTACGGAAAGACCTATGGCTACACCTCC.

Of note for this clonotype: A much more abundant neighbour one base away suggests this may be a read error. The chain recombines TRBV5-8 with TRBJ1-2, with unresolved D. Germline V lookup: CDR1 SGHTS, CDR2 YDEGEE. The CDR3 is 16 amino acids. In DNA form, the CDR3 reads TGTGCCAGCAGGAGGATTCATCCACGAAAGACCTATGGCCACACCTTC. It encodes CASRRIHPRKTYGHTF.

This clonotype was detected ten times or more. V gene TRBV6-5 combines with J gene TRBJ2-1, with 10 bases lining up with TRBD2. V lost 0 bases, J lost 8 bases, and 13 bases stayed unmatched. The V gene's germline CDR1 is MNHEY and CDR2 SVGAGI. The CDR3 sequence is 18 residues long. Written as DNA, the CDR3 is TGTGCCAGCAGTTACTCCACCTCGGGACTAGCGCACACGGATGAGCAGTTCTTC. Its translation is CASSYSTSGLAHTDEQFF.

This clonotype was counted many times. CDR3: CASSLEDGMPYEQYF. CDR3 nucleotides: TGTGCCAGCAGTTTAGAAGACGGGATGCCCTACGAGCAGTACTTC. The chain couples TRBV28 to TRBJ2-7; the D gene is possibly TRBD2 (5 bases). In germline, CDR1 is MDHEN, CDR2 SYDVKM. This CDR3 is built from 15 residues. The V end was cut by 2 bases, the J end by 2 bases, with 13 bases between.

A remark on this clonotype: A much larger clone differs by one base, so this may be a read error. In DNA form, the CDR3 reads TGTGCCAGCAGCCCCCCCCCGGAGGGAGACGAGCAGTACTTC. Translation gives CASSPPPEGDEQYF. The chain combines TRBV27 with TRBJ2-5; D possibly corresponds to TRBD2 (6 bases). The DNA end favors TRBJ2-7, so the J call may be wrong. The CDR3 loop spans 14 amino acids. The V gene's germline CDR1 is MNHEY and CDR2 SMNVEV (reference sequence).

With regard to this clonotype: A read error is possible here, since a much larger clone lies one base away. The chain links TRBV6-2 or TRBV6-3 to TRBJ2-3; no definite D call. The CDR3 totals 13 residues. Germline V gene lookup returns CDR1 MNHEY and CDR2 SVGEGT. CDR3 protein: CASSYSTLHTRYF. CDR3 nucleotide sequence: TGTGCCAGCAGTTACTCGACCCTACATACGCGGTATTTT.

The chain employs TRBV7-9 and TRBJ1-3, with D unresolved. Germline CDR1 is SEHNR and CDR2 is FQNEAQ (reference sequence). V lost 4 bases and J 10 bases, leaving 26 bases between the germline ends. The CDR3 length is 17 residues. CDR3 DNA sequence: TGTGCCAGCAGCTGGGTGGCCGGGCTCAGCTCTGGAGAGACCATATATTTT. Encoded protein: CASSWVAGLSSGETIYF.

This clonotype appeared many times. V usage is TRBV7-8 and J usage is TRBJ1-5, with D uncertain. Trimming left V 4 bases short and J 2 bases short, with 12 bases between. CDR1 SGHVS and CDR2 FQNEAQ come from the germline V gene. This CDR3 spans 15 amino acids. This CDR3 reads CASSSREVGNQPQHF. CDR3 coding DNA: TGTGCCAGCAGCTCTAGGGAAGTCGGCAATCAGCCCCAGCATTTT.

Regarding this clonotype: With a much larger clone just one base away, this may be a read error. The chain uses TRBV7-9 and TRBJ1-4; D remains unclear. From germline, CDR1 is SEHNR and CDR2 FQNEAQ (reference sequence). The CDR3 runs 15 residues. CDR3 loop: CASSLGSGSPEKLSF. The CDR3 DNA is TGTGCCAGCAGCTTAGGTTCCGGGTCCCCAGAAAAACTGTCTTTT.